The next 32 T cell receptor beta chains were all read from a single sample in a study of long-term antiretroviral therapy in people with HIV. The authors ran the immunoSEQ assay, v3.0, at survey level. Sequencing used immunoSEQ multiplex PCR; TCRdb keeps in-frame clones, though not all of them. The sample contains 9,000 to 13,000 clones, around 81% of which appear only once. The sequencing used unsorted PBMCs, collected 1.8 years after starting antiretroviral therapy. Receptors were obtained from a man between 35 and 55 years old with HIV.

The V gene is TRBV11-3, the J gene TRBJ2-2; D gene unclear. The CDR3 is 15 residues long. With 3 bases removed from V and 4 bases from J, the gap between germline ends came to 12 bases. The germline V gene encodes CDR1 SGHNT and CDR2 YENEEA. CDR3 nucleotide sequence: TGTGCCAGCAGCTTTTTTGGCGCCGGCACCGGGGAGCTGTTTTTT. This gives the protein CASSFFGAGTGELFF.

This clone was detected a few times. The chain combines TRBV28 with TRBJ2-3; 8 bases are shared with TRBD1. CDR3 length: 15 amino acids. J was trimmed by 6 bases and V by 7 bases; bases with no gene match: 12. CDR1 MDHEN and CDR2 SYDVKM come from the germline V gene. The CDR3 nucleotides are TGTGCCAGCACCCGGACAGGGAGATATACCGATACGCAGTATTTT. Its translation: CASTRTGRYTDTQYF. The complete variable domain, with remaining parts taken from reference TRBV28 and TRBJ2-3, reads DVKVTQSSRYLVKRTGEKVFLECVQDMDHENMFWYRQDPGLGLRLIYFSYDVKMKEKGDIPEGYSVSREKKERFSLILESASTNQTSMYLCASTRTGRYTDTQYFGPGTRLTVL.

Here the CDR3 DNA reads TGTGCCAGCGCCGAAGCCGAAGAGACCCAGTACTTC. It translates to CASAEAEETQYF. This chain joins TRBV11-2 and TRBJ2-5; D gene uncertain. Germline V lookup: CDR1 SGHAT, CDR2 FQNNGV. Trimming shortened V by 8 bases and J by 3 bases, and 10 bases separated the two germline ends. This CDR3 region has 12 residues. The variable domain in full, with the rest retrieved from reference TRBV11-2 and TRBJ2-5, is EAGVAQSPRYKIIEKRQSVAFWCNPISGHATLYWYQQILGQGPKLLIQFQNNGVVDDSQLPKDRFSAERLKGVDSTLKIQPAKLEDSAVYLCASAEAEETQYFGPGTRLLVL.

This clone was picked up one time. CDR3 sequence: CASSLTRLAGWTDTQYF. CDR3 in DNA: TGTGCCAGCAGCTTGACCCGACTAGCGGGATGGACAGATACGCAGTATTTT. The gene calls are TRBV11-3 and TRBJ2-3, with 11 nucleotides matching TRBD2. Germline V lookup: CDR1 SGHNT, CDR2 YENEEA. The CDR3 is 17 residues long. V lost 3 bases to trimming and J lost 3 bases; unmatched junction nucleotides: 8.

The chain links TRBV5-6 to TRBJ2-2; the match to TRBD2 covers 10 bases. V trimming: 5 bases; J trimming: 5 bases; junction bases outside the gene matches: 6. CDR1 SGHDT and CDR2 YYEEEE come from the germline V gene. CDR3 length: 15 amino acids. DNA for the CDR3: TGTGCCAGCAGGTACCCGGGACTAGCGACCGGGGAGCTGTTTTTT. Translation gives CASRYPGLATGELFF. Complete variable domain (other parts from reference TRBV5-6 and TRBJ2-2): DAGVTQSPTHLIKTRGQQVTLRCSPKSGHDTVSWYQQALGQGPQFIFQYYEEEERQRGNFPDRFSGHQFPNYSSELNVNALLLGDSALYLCASRYPGLATGELFFGEGSRLTVL.

The J gene is TRBJ1-2, the V gene TRBV7-9; D not certain. The CDR3 consists of 15 residues. V lost 2 bases, J lost 4 bases, and 14 bases lay in between. Germline V gene lookup returns CDR1 SEHNR and CDR2 FQNEAQ (reference sequence). The CDR3 loop is CASSLRTFRRYGYTF. The CDR3 DNA reads as TGTGCCAGCAGCTTAAGGACCTTCAGGCGCTATGGCTACACCTTC.

The CDR3, as DNA: TGCGCCAGCAGCGGGAACAGGGGAGGCACTGAAGCTTTCTTT. Amino acid sequence: CASSGNRGGTEAFF. The chain recombines TRBV5-1 with TRBJ1-1, with TRBD1 matching 7 bases. This CDR3 contains 14 residues. The V gene's germline CDR1 is SGHRS and CDR2 YFSETQ. The ends lost 4 bases at V and 4 bases at J; junction bases unmatched: 7. The variable domain in full, completed from reference TRBV5-1 and TRBJ1-1, reads KAGVTQTPRYLIKTRGQQVTLSCSPISGHRSVSWYQQTPGQGLQFLFEYFSETQRNKGNFPGRFSGRQFSNSRSEMNVSTLELGDSALYLCASSGNRGGTEAFFGQGTRLTVV.

The chain couples TRBV2 to TRBJ2-2; D is uncertain. Trimming removed 5 bases at V and 6 bases at J, with 13 bases between. Germline CDR1 reads SNHLY; CDR2 reads FYNNEI. The CDR3 loop spans 14 amino acids. DNA of the CDR3: TGTGCCAGCAGTTATACCCATCTGGCCGGGGAGCTGTTTTTT. Protein product: CASSYTHLAGELFF.

In its sample, this clone was seen once. V is TRBV28 and J is TRBJ2-7; no clear D. Per the germline V gene, CDR1 is MDHEN and CDR2 is SYDVKM. There are 15 residues in the CDR3. Trimming removed 6 bases at V and 2 bases at J, with 17 bases between. CDR3 nucleotide sequence: TGTGCCAGCAGGGGGTTGCCCAGACTTACCTACGAGCAGTACTTC. This sequence encodes CASRGLPRLTYEQYF.

The J gene is TRBJ2-7, the V gene TRBV6-5; 15 bases agree with TRBD2. The CDR3 is 15 residues long. The V and J ends lost 6 bases and 4 bases, in that order; junction bases with no gene match: 4. Germline CDR1 reads MNHEY; CDR2 reads SVGAGI. CDR3 bases: TGTGCCAGCAGACCCGGGACTAGCGGGAGGTACGAGCAGTACTTC. It is translated as CASRPGTSGRYEQYF.

This sequence joins TRBV28 and TRBJ1-1; D gene uncertain. Germline assignment: CDR1 MDHEN and CDR2 SYDVKM. CDR3 length: 15 amino acids. V dropped 2 bases and J dropped 0 bases, with 10 bases sitting between them. As DNA, the CDR3 is TGTGCCAGCAGTTTAGTGCAGGATATGAACACTGAAGCTTTCTTT. As protein: CASSLVQDMNTEAFF.

J is TRBJ1-5 and V is TRBV5-6, with D perhaps TRBD1 (5 bases). The V and J ends lost 0 bases and 4 bases respectively, with 14 bases between them. This CDR3 has 16 amino acids. Germline CDR1 is SGHDT and CDR2 is YYEEEE. DNA for the CDR3: TGTGCCAGCAGCTTGGGTGGGACTTCTTGGAATCAGCCCCAGCATTTT. Translating gives CASSLGGTSWNQPQHF.

The chain has TRBV6-5 and TRBJ2-2, with D possibly matching TRBD2 (5 bases). V was clipped by 6 bases and J by 7 bases, with 18 bases between them. The CDR3 consists of 15 residues. CDR1 is MNHEY and CDR2 is SVGAGI in the germline V gene. CDR3 amino acids: CASSGQYRTGGELFF. The CDR3 bases are TGTGCCAGCAGCGGCCAATATAGGACTGGCGGGGAGCTGTTTTTT.

V usage is TRBV4-3 and J usage is TRBJ1-1, with 8 nucleotides matching TRBD1. This CDR3 spans 15 amino acids. J was trimmed by 4 bases and V by 1 base; bases with no gene match: 5. Germline CDR1 LGHNA, CDR2 YSLEER. The DNA for the CDR3 is TGCGCCAGCAGCCAAGGGACAGGGTGGGGCACTGAAGCTTTCTTT. Encoded protein: CASSQGTGWGTEAFF.

J is TRBJ1-4 and V is TRBV28, with 9 bases identical to TRBD1. Germline assignment: CDR1 MDHEN and CDR2 SYDVKM. V shed 5 bases, J shed 3 bases, and the junction held 13 bases outside the gene matches. This CDR3 contains 18 residues. CDR3 residues: CASSPGTGRRLPNEKLFF. CDR3 DNA sequence: TGTGCCAGCAGTCCCGGGACAGGGCGCCGACTTCCTAATGAAAAACTGTTTTTT.

Regarding this clone: At one end, the junction sequence differs from germline, possibly due to a read error. CDR3 in DNA: TGCGCCAGCAGCCCAGAGGGGGCGTTCGGAAGGCACTTC. It yields the protein CASSPEGAFGRHF. The chain links TRBV5-1 to TRBJ2-4, with 7 bases that match TRBD1. Germline CDR1 SGHRS, CDR2 YFSETQ. The length of the CDR3 is 13 residues.

A few counts support this clone. The chain uses TRBV9 and TRBJ1-1; D is unresolved. The CDR3 sequence is 11 residues long. From germline, CDR1 is SGDLS and CDR2 YYNGEE. V dropped 4 bases and J dropped 5 bases, with 6 bases sitting between them. CDR3 DNA sequence: TGTGCCAGCAGCCCCAGGACTGAAGCTTTCTTT. Its protein product is CASSPRTEAFF.

The V call is TRBV6-5, the J call TRBJ1-2; D not certain. The germline gives CDR1 MNHEY, CDR2 SVGAGI. The CDR3 is 13 residues long. V was clipped by 5 bases and J by 8 bases, with 15 bases between them. CDR3 in amino acids: CASSETQSPGYTF. The CDR3 DNA reads TGTGCCAGCAGTGAAACCCAGTCTCCAGGCTACACCTTC.

V and J are TRBV7-9 and TRBJ2-3; D is unresolved. Trimming shortened V by 5 bases and J by 6 bases, and 6 bases separated the two germline ends. CDR3 length equals 11 residues. CDR1 is SEHNR and CDR2 is FQNEAQ in the germline V gene (reference sequence). CDR3 residues: CASSIGDTQYF. CDR3 nucleotide sequence: TGTGCCAGCAGCATCGGGGATACGCAGTATTTT.

The V and J genes are TRBV2 and TRBJ2-2, with 9 nucleotides matching TRBD1. With V trimmed by 5 bases and J by 4 bases, 5 bases remained unmatched. The germline CDR1 and CDR2 sequences are SNHLY and FYNNEI. The CDR3 length is 15 residues. The CDR3 nucleotides read TGTGCCAGCAGTCCACAGGGGGCCGGCACCGGGGAGCTGTTTTTT. It is translated as CASSPQGAGTGELFF.

The J gene is TRBJ2-5, the V gene TRBV30, with D unclear. V shed 7 bases and J shed 7 bases, with 16 bases lying between them. CDR1 is GTSNPN and CDR2 is SVGIG in the germline V gene (reference sequence). The CDR3 loop spans 12 amino acids. CDR3 bases: TGTGCCTCCCAACTCGTTTCCCGGACCCAGTACTTC. Residues: CASQLVSRTQYF. The complete variable domain, with remaining parts taken from reference TRBV30 and TRBJ2-5, reads SQTIHQWPATLVQPVGSPLSLECTVEGTSNPNLYWYRQAAGRGLQLLFYSVGIGQISSEVPQNLSASRPQDRQFILSSKKLLLSDSGFYLCASQLVSRTQYFGPGTRLLVL.

This clone showed up just a few times. This chain joins TRBV7-9 and TRBJ1-2; D ambiguous. Trimming removed 5 bases from V and 8 bases from J, with 12 bases in between. The length of the CDR3 is 12 residues. The V gene's germline CDR1 is SEHNR and CDR2 FQNEAQ (reference sequence). In nucleotides, the CDR3 is TGTGCCAGCAGCGGGAGTGACGGAGGCTACACCTTC. It codes for CASSGSDGGYTF.

This chain links TRBV4-3 with TRBJ2-1; 8 bases agree with TRBD2. V was pared by 6 bases and J by 9 bases, with 19 bases of the junction left unmatched. The CDR3 consists of 17 residues. CDR1 is LGHNA, CDR2 YSLEER, per germline. CDR3 nucleotide sequence: TGCGCCAGCAGTCAACAACTTAGCGGGGAGCCCAGGGGTGAGCAGTTCTTC. Translated: CASSQQLSGEPRGEQFF.

V is TRBV10-3 and J is TRBJ2-1; unclear D gene. The germline gives CDR1 ENHRY, CDR2 SYGVKD. The CDR3 covers 11 residues. V was pared by 10 bases and J by 7 bases, with 11 bases between. The CDR3 here is CATRRENEQFF. Written as DNA, the CDR3 is TGTGCCACCCGGCGAGAGAATGAGCAGTTCTTC.

The V and J genes are TRBV6-5 and TRBJ2-7, with a tentative D call TRBD1 (5 bases). This CDR3 comprises 16 residues. Germline assignment: CDR1 MNHEY and CDR2 SVGAGI. Trimming removed 0 bases at V and 2 bases at J, with 14 bases between. The CDR3 DNA reads as TGTGCCAGCAGTTACTCGGGGCCCTCGGGCACCTACGAGCAGTACTTC. Translation: CASSYSGPSGTYEQYF.

This chain joins TRBV6-5 and TRBJ2-2; no clear D gene. In germline, CDR1 is MNHEY, CDR2 SVGAGI. V was trimmed by 0 bases and J by 6 bases, leaving 5 bases between them. The CDR3 covers 13 residues. The CDR3 protein is CASSYSRAGELFF. The DNA of the CDR3 is TGTGCCAGCAGTTACTCACGGGCCGGGGAGCTGTTTTTT.

The V gene is TRBV19, the J gene TRBJ2-2; D tentatively reads TRBD1 or TRBD2 (6 bases each). Trimming left V 6 bases short and J 5 bases short, with 16 bases between. CDR3 size: 15 residues. Germline CDR1 and CDR2: LNHDA and SQIVND (reference sequence). The CDR3 nucleotides read TGTGCCAGTAGCCGTGCTGGGGGGCGGACCGGGGAGCTGTTTTTT. Translation gives CASSRAGGRTGELFF.

The gene calls are TRBV7-3 and TRBJ2-5; the D is unclear. The CDR3 is 13 residues long. Germline CDR1 and CDR2: SGHTA and FQGTGA. Trimming shortened V by 5 bases and J by 4 bases, and 11 bases separated the two germline ends. CDR3: CASSLGFPETQYF. The CDR3 nucleotides read TGTGCCAGCAGCCTTGGCTTTCCAGAGACCCAGTACTTC.

This clone was picked up one time. The chain uses TRBV9 and TRBJ2-1; TRBD1 or TRBD2 may be the D gene (5 bases each). This CDR3 spans 15 amino acids. CDR1 is SGDLS, CDR2 YYNGEE, per germline. V lost 0 bases, J lost 6 bases, and 13 bases lay in between. The CDR3 DNA sequence: TGTGCCAGCAGCGTAGCTACAGGAGGCGGCAATGAGCAGTTCTTC. It translates to CASSVATGGGNEQFF.

The chain links TRBV25-1 to TRBJ2-3; perhaps TRBD2 as D (6 bases). This CDR3 has 18 amino acids. The V gene's germline CDR1 is MGHDK and CDR2 SYGVNS. The germline V and J ends were trimmed by 3 bases and 7 bases, with 26 bases remaining between them. The CDR3 here is CASSDSLGGGWQLYTQYF. As DNA, the CDR3 is TGTGCCAGCAGTGACTCCTTGGGAGGCGGGTGGCAGTTATATACGCAGTATTTT.

This clone came up once. The chain recombines TRBV14 with TRBJ1-1; unclear D gene. The CDR3 is 16 amino acids. The germline V gene encodes CDR1 SGHDN and CDR2 FVKESK. V lost 0 bases, J lost 1 base, and 12 bases lay in between. The chain's CDR3 is CASSQDYPRKNTEAFF. In DNA, the CDR3 is TGTGCCAGCAGCCAAGATTATCCCAGGAAGAACACTGAAGCTTTCTTT.

The CDR3 spells CSVEAEAFF. Here the CDR3 DNA reads TGCAGCGTTGAGGCGGAAGCTTTCTTT. The chain carries TRBV29-1 and TRBJ1-1; no clear D gene. Trimming pared 3 bases from V and 8 bases from J, leaving 4 bases between. The CDR3 extends over 9 amino acids. The germline V gene encodes CDR1 SQVTM and CDR2 ANQGSEA.